These T cell receptor beta chains were read from a single sample in a study of T-cell reconstitution after alpha-beta-depleted transplantation in children. TCRdb redid the calling of the PCR reads with MiXCR, one entry per CDR3 protein. This sample yields 480,000 or so distinct CDR3 sequences, of which approximately 10% are seen a single time; about 2.1% belongs to the top ten. The sequences come from PBMCs, collected before TCRalphabeta/CD19-depleted stem cell transplant. The receptors derive from a child aged 2-15 years with inherited bone marrow failure, due to receive a stem cell transplant. Each CDR3 is given without its conserved first and last residue. D genes are given only for firm matches. Rows give clone size only sometimes, using once, few, many, or a class for an expanded clone.

cdr3_aa: AISWGLAVTYEQY; d_call: TRBD2; v_call: TRBV10-3; clone_size: NA
cdr3_aa: AMGPGPISDNSPLH; d_call: NA; v_call: TRBV5-6; clone_size: NA
cdr3_aa: ASSFLSGGQIGGTDTQY; d_call: NA; v_call: TRBV13; clone_size: many
cdr3_aa: SARTGQREEETQY; d_call: TRBD2; v_call: TRBV20-1; clone_size: many
cdr3_aa: ASRPWTGTGELF; d_call: TRBD1; v_call: TRBV28; clone_size: NA
cdr3_aa: AISEDQVAGGFHEQF; d_call: TRBD2; v_call: TRBV10-3; clone_size: NA
cdr3_aa: ASSQDKAWGGADTQY; d_call: NA; v_call: TRBV4-2; clone_size: many
cdr3_aa: ASSKQGGFTSTDTQY; d_call: NA; v_call: TRBV7-2; clone_size: many
cdr3_aa: ASSLELAIFEQY; d_call: TRBD2; v_call: TRBV6-2/TRBV6-3; clone_size: many
cdr3_aa: ASSFGERFYNEQF; d_call: NA; v_call: TRBV5-4; clone_size: NA
cdr3_aa: ASSVGRRDNEQF; d_call: NA; v_call: TRBV9; clone_size: NA
cdr3_aa: SVEHSRSGANVLT; d_call: NA; v_call: TRBV29-1; clone_size: many
cdr3_aa: ASSPGQGPGNQPQH; d_call: TRBD1; v_call: TRBV5-1; clone_size: many
cdr3_aa: SASASGATGELF; d_call: NA; v_call: TRBV20-1; clone_size: many
cdr3_aa: ASSQGSGTYYEQY; d_call: TRBD2; v_call: TRBV14; clone_size: many
cdr3_aa: ASSELGGVRTEAF; d_call: NA; v_call: TRBV2; clone_size: many
cdr3_aa: ASSETPTGPEDEQF; d_call: TRBD1; v_call: TRBV28; clone_size: few
cdr3_aa: ASSHEVYEQY; d_call: NA; v_call: TRBV11-2; clone_size: many
cdr3_aa: ASEAGGNQETQY; d_call: NA; v_call: TRBV4-2; clone_size: many
cdr3_aa: SVAASSYEQY; d_call: NA; v_call: TRBV29-1; clone_size: many
cdr3_aa: SASDYPNTGELF; d_call: NA; v_call: TRBV20-1; clone_size: many
cdr3_aa: ASSLAIRQGADGYT; d_call: TRBD1; v_call: TRBV5-1; clone_size: NA